The 27 T cell receptor beta chains below all came from one sample that was sequenced in a study of T cell responses to AZD1222 COVID-19 vaccine. The repertoire was sequenced with immunoSEQ multiplex PCR; TCRdb's copy has only in-frame clones and lacks some. The repertoire holds 150,000 or so clones, around nine tenths seen once, with less than 5.5% in the top ten. The sample was peripheral blood, taken on day 0 of AZD1222 vaccination. The receptor set was obtained from an adult in good health.

This chain links TRBV4-1 with TRBJ2-5; 10 nucleotides match TRBD2. The V gene end was trimmed by 5 bases and the J gene end by 5 bases; junction bases not matched to a gene: 17. This CDR3 spans 18 amino acids. Looked up from germline, CDR1 is MGHRA and CDR2 is YSYEKL. The CDR3 DNA sequence: TGCGCCAGCAGCTTACCAAGAGAGGGACTAGCGTCAGAGGAGACCCAGTACTTC. It codes for CASSLPREGLASEETQYF.

In its sample, this clone was seen once. The chain couples TRBV19 to TRBJ1-3; D uncertain. CDR3 length: 13 amino acids. CDR1 and CDR2 (germline): LNHDA, SQIVND (reference sequence). V dropped 5 bases and J dropped 0 bases, with 5 bases sitting between them. CDR3 DNA: TGTGCCAGTAGTGTCAGCTCTGGAAACACCATATATTTT. It encodes CASSVSSGNTIYF.

The chain couples TRBV7-2 to TRBJ1-1, with 8 bases identical to TRBD1. V lost 1 base to trimming and J lost 10 bases; unmatched junction nucleotides: 11. The germline gives CDR1 SGHTA, CDR2 FQGNSA. This CDR3 contains 15 residues. CDR3 DNA sequence: TGTGCCAGCAGCTTAGATCCCCTACCCAGGGGGCGAGCTTTCTTT. It encodes CASSLDPLPRGRAFF.

The chain joins TRBV15 to TRBJ2-6; tentatively, D is TRBD1 (5 bases). Per germline, CDR1 LNHNV and CDR2 YYDKDF (reference sequence). CDR3 length: 16 residues. Trimming removed 1 base at V and 0 bases at J, with 7 bases between. CDR3 nucleotides: TGTGCCACCAGCAGAGTAACAGGCTCTGGGGCCAACGTCCTGACTTTC. Its protein is CATSRVTGSGANVLTF.

The V and J genes are TRBV27 and TRBJ1-2; 7 positions agree with TRBD1. Germline V lookup: CDR1 MNHEY, CDR2 SMNVEV (reference sequence). V shed 6 bases and J 7 bases; nucleotides not matched to a gene: 20. This CDR3 comprises 17 residues. The CDR3 DNA reads as TGTGCCAGCAGCCGGCCAGCAACTTACCTCTGGACAGGTGGCTACACCTTC. Protein sequence: CASSRPATYLWTGGYTF.

The V and J genes are TRBV7-6 and TRBJ2-1; 11 positions match TRBD2. J was trimmed by 5 bases and V by 5 bases; bases with no gene match: 8. CDR1 is SGHVS and CDR2 is FNYEAQ in the germline V gene. This CDR3 comprises 16 residues. CDR3 protein: CASSPIAGGANNEQFF. DNA for the CDR3: TGTGCCAGCAGCCCTATAGCGGGGGGGGCTAACAATGAGCAGTTCTTC.

The chain combines TRBV27 with TRBJ1-5; tentatively, D is TRBD1 (5 bases). Germline V gene lookup returns CDR1 MNHEY and CDR2 SMNVEV (reference sequence). Trimming took 3 bases from V and 7 from J, leaving 13 bases between them. This CDR3 region has 14 residues. CDR3 sequence: CASSFQGGLQPQHF. CDR3 in DNA: TGTGCCAGCAGTTTTCAGGGTGGTTTGCAGCCCCAGCATTTT.

This clone was seen once. The chain is built from TRBV19 and TRBJ1-1, with no clear D. This CDR3 contains 16 residues. Germline loops: CDR1 LNHDA, CDR2 SQIVND (reference sequence). V was trimmed by 6 bases and J by 4 bases, leaving 21 bases between them. The CDR3: CASRTIGESSGTEAFF. CDR3 nucleotide sequence: TGTGCCAGTAGGACTATTGGGGAGAGCAGCGGCACTGAAGCTTTCTTT.

The V and J genes are TRBV5-1 and TRBJ2-2; D is perhaps TRBD1 (5 bases). Germline V gene lookup returns CDR1 SGHRS and CDR2 YFSETQ. The CDR3 totals 15 residues. V lost 0 bases and J lost 5, with 11 bases in between. CDR3 amino acids: CASSLVPGRTGELFF. For the CDR3, the DNA is TGCGCCAGCAGCTTGGTCCCAGGGCGGACCGGGGAGCTGTTTTTT.

This chain joins TRBV7-3 and TRBJ2-1; no clear D. The CDR3 length is 13 residues. CDR1 is SGHTA, CDR2 FQGTGA, per germline. V lost 1 base, J lost 1 base, and 2 bases lay in between. The CDR3 reads CASSLSSYNEQFF. CDR3 sequence (DNA): TGTGCCAGCAGCTTAAGTTCCTACAATGAGCAGTTCTTC.

CDR3 nucleotide sequence: TGTGCCAGCGCCCGGAGCGGGTCTAGCTCCTACGAGCAGTACTTC. It encodes CASARSGSSSYEQYF. This chain joins TRBV14 and TRBJ2-7; a weak D match, TRBD2 (6 bases). Germline lookup yields CDR1 SGHDN and CDR2 FVKESK. Trimming left V 8 bases short and J 0 bases short, with 17 bases between. The CDR3 has 15 residues.

Of note for this clone: The sample has other DNA sequences that encode this CDR3 too. The chain combines TRBV7-2 with TRBJ2-7, with D possibly called TRBD1 or TRBD2 (5 bases each). V was cut by 6 bases and J by 0 bases, with 12 bases left in between. Germline V gene data show CDR1 as SGHTA and CDR2 as FQGNSA. The CDR3 spans 14 residues. CDR3 coding DNA: TGTGCCAGCAGACCCGGGACGGACTCCTACGAGCAGTACTTC. This gives the protein CASRPGTDSYEQYF.

The table lists this clone with a count of one. The chain joins TRBV9 to TRBJ1-6; no definite D call. V gave up 6 bases and J gave up 5 bases, with 12 bases separating them. The CDR3 has 14 residues. Germline CDR1 reads SGDLS; CDR2 reads YYNGEE. The CDR3 protein is CASNQGGNNSPLHF. In DNA form, the CDR3 reads TGTGCCAGCAACCAAGGAGGAAATAATTCACCCCTCCACTTT.

This chain connects TRBV6-5 to TRBJ2-7; 8 bases are a match to TRBD2. The CDR3 has 15 residues. Germline-derived CDR1 and CDR2 are MNHEY and SVGAGI. With 7 bases clipped from V and 2 bases from J, the junction kept 10 bases outside the gene matches. CDR3 protein: CASTPGGINPYEQYF. The CDR3 nucleotides read TGTGCCAGCACCCCGGGGGGGATAAACCCCTACGAGCAGTACTTC.

The rearrangement links TRBV2 to TRBJ2-5; no definite D call. This CDR3 is built from 13 residues. CDR1 is SNHLY, CDR2 FYNNEI, per germline. Trimming removed 2 bases from V and 4 bases from J, with 8 bases in between. The CDR3: CASSEPQRETQYF. CDR3 coding DNA: TGTGCCAGCAGTGAACCCCAGCGAGAGACCCAGTACTTC. The whole variable domain, filled in from reference TRBV2 and TRBJ2-5, reads EPEVTQTPSHQVTQMGQEVILRCVPISNHLYFYWYRQILGQKVEFLVSFYNNEISEKSEIFDDQFSVERPDGSNFTLKIRSTKLEDSAMYFCASSEPQRETQYFGPGTRLLVL.

This clone was counted a single time. The genes are TRBV4-3 and TRBJ1-2; maybe TRBD1 (6 bases). Trimming removed 0 bases at V and 6 bases at J, with 11 bases between. This CDR3 has 14 amino acids. CDR1 LGHNA and CDR2 YSLEER come from the germline V gene. The CDR3: CASSQEGRGNGYTF. As DNA, the CDR3 is TGCGCCAGCAGCCAAGAAGGCAGGGGAAATGGCTACACCTTC.

V and J are TRBV3-1 (or the pseudogene TRBV3-2) and TRBJ2-3; D not certain. The CDR3 sequence is 18 residues long. Germline loops: CDR1 LGHDT, CDR2 YNNKEL (reference sequence). Trimming took off 1 base at V and 0 bases at J, with 17 bases between the two ends. The DNA of the CDR3 is TGTGCCAGCAGCCAAGTTGTACTGCACCCCCCTAGCACAGATACGCAGTATTTT. It encodes CASSQVVLHPPSTDTQYF.

The V and J genes are TRBV3-1 (or the pseudogene TRBV3-2) and TRBJ2-1, with 11 bases aligning to TRBD2. The CDR3 is made up of 16 amino acids. J lost 7 bases, V lost 1 base, and 6 bases had no gene match. Germline V gives CDR1 LGHDT, CDR2 YNNKEL (reference sequence). The CDR3 DNA reads TGTGCCAGCAGCCAAGTTAGCGGGGGGGCCTGGAATGAGCAGTTCTTC. This codes for CASSQVSGGAWNEQFF.

The chain is built from TRBV28 and TRBJ1-6, with D hard to call. CDR3 size: 14 residues. V lost 3 bases and J lost 7, with 10 bases in between. The germline gives CDR1 MDHEN, CDR2 SYDVKM. The CDR3 sequence: CASSFALLNSPLHF. CDR3 DNA: TGTGCCAGCAGTTTTGCACTACTAAATTCACCCCTCCACTTT.

For this clone: Other DNA variants within this sample encode the same CDR3. The chain is built from TRBV6-6 and TRBJ1-3, with a weak D call TRBD1 (5 bases). Looked up from germline, CDR1 is MNHNY and CDR2 is SVGAGI (reference sequence). V lost 0 bases and J 4 bases, leaving 10 bases between the germline ends. This CDR3 has 15 amino acids. CDR3 amino acids: CASSYSGQGGNTIYF. CDR3 DNA: TGTGCCAGCAGTTACTCAGGTCAGGGCGGAAACACCATATATTTT.

V usage is TRBV11-1 and J usage is TRBJ2-2, with 7 bases identical to TRBD1. This CDR3 is 17 amino acids long. Germline CDR1 reads SGHAT; CDR2 reads FQDESV (reference sequence). Trimming removed 0 bases from V and 0 bases from J; junction bases left unmatched: 4. The CDR3 region is CASSLAWGTANTGELFF. DNA for the CDR3: TGTGCCAGCAGCTTAGCTTGGGGGACAGCGAACACCGGGGAGCTGTTTTTT.

The chain employs TRBV7-3 and TRBJ1-1; TRBD1 is a possible D gene (5 bases). Trimming left V 3 bases short and J 1 base short, with 6 bases between. The V gene's germline CDR1 is SGHTA and CDR2 FQGTGA. The CDR3 length is 13 residues. CDR3 nucleotides: TGTGCCAGCAGCTTCGGGGCGAACACTGAAGCTTTCTTT. Translation gives CASSFGANTEAFF.

J is TRBJ1-4 and V is TRBV21-1; the table's D call TRBD1 went unverified against the DNA. TRBV21-1 is given as a pseudogene. The CDR3 is 21 residues long. CDR3 region: CASSKMAYPGQALRAGEKLFF. CDR3 DNA sequence: TGTGCCAGCAGCAAAATGGCATACCCGGGACAGGCTCTAAGGGCAGGGGAAAAACTGTTTTTT.

The V and J genes are TRBV6-5 and TRBJ2-3; 9 positions match TRBD2. With 7 bases clipped from V and 2 bases from J, the junction kept 7 bases outside the gene matches. This CDR3 region has 15 residues. Germline CDR1 is MNHEY and CDR2 is SVGAGI. The CDR3 DNA reads TGTGCCAGCACTTCGGAGCGGGGGGTCACAGATACGCAGTATTTT. Translation: CASTSERGVTDTQYF.

A few counts support this clone. The V and J genes are TRBV25-1 and TRBJ1-1, with D tentatively TRBD1 (5 bases). The V end was cut by 6 bases, the J end by 1 base, with 15 bases between. This CDR3 spans 15 amino acids. CDR1 is MGHDK and CDR2 is SYGVNS in the germline V gene. The CDR3 nucleotides read TGTGCCAGCAGCTTAACAACAGGCGGGAACACTGAAGCTTTCTTT. Residues: CASSLTTGGNTEAFF.

V and J are TRBV29-1 and TRBJ2-2; D not certain. This CDR3 is 9 amino acids long. Germline CDR1 reads SQVTM; CDR2 reads ANQGSEA. CDR3 in DNA: TGCCCGAACACCGGGGAGCTGTTTTTT. Amino acids: CPNTGELFF.

The genes are TRBV12-3 or TRBV12-4 and TRBJ2-5; D is possibly TRBD2 (6 bases). Deletions cut 8 bases from V and 7 bases from J, with 17 bases between. The CDR3 has 13 residues. CDR3 sequence (DNA): TGTGCCAGCGGGTCTACAGTGGGGGGGACCCAGTACTTC. This sequence encodes CASGSTVGGTQYF.